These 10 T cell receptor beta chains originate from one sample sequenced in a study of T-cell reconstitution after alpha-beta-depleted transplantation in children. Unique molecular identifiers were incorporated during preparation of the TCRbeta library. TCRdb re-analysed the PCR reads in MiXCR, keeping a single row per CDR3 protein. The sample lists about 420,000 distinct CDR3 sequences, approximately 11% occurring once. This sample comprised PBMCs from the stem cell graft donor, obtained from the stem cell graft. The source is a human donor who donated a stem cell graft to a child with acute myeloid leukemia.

The CDR3 DNA reads as TGTGCCAGCAGCCAAGAAGTCGGAGGGGGCGCATCCTACAATGAGCAGTTCTTC. It yields the protein CASSQEVGGGASYNEQFF. This chain uses TRBV3-1 with TRBJ2-1; the D gene is possibly TRBD1 (7 bases). The CDR3 extends over 18 amino acids. V lost 0 bases and J lost 1, with 16 bases in between. Germline loops: CDR1 LGHDT, CDR2 YNNKEL (reference sequence).

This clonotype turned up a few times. CDR3 bases: TGCGCCAGCAGCCCACCAGCGGCCTCCTATGGCTACACCTTC. As protein: CASSPPAASYGYTF. V is TRBV5-1 and J is TRBJ1-2; unclear D gene. Trimming stripped 4 bases from V and 4 bases from J, with 14 bases between. Germline V gene lookup returns CDR1 SGHRS and CDR2 YFSETQ. The CDR3 covers 14 residues.

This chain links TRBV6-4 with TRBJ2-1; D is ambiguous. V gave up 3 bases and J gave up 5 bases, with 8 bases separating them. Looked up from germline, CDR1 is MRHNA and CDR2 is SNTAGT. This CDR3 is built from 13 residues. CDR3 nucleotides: TGTGCCAGCAGTGAAGAGATTGACAATGAGCAGTTCTTC. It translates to CASSEEIDNEQFF.

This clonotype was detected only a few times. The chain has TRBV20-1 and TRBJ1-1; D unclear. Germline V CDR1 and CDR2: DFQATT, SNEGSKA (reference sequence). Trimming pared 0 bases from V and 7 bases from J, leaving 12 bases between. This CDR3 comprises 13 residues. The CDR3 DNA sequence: TGCAGTGCTAGAGATCTGGCAAATAATGAAGCTTTCTTT. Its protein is CSARDLANNEAFF.

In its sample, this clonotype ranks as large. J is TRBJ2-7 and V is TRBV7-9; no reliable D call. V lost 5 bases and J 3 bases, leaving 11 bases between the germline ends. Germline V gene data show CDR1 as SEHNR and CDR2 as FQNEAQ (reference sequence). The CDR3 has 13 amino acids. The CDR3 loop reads CASSLRGGYEQYF. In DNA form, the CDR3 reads TGTGCCAGCAGCCTTAGAGGTGGCTACGAGCAGTACTTC.

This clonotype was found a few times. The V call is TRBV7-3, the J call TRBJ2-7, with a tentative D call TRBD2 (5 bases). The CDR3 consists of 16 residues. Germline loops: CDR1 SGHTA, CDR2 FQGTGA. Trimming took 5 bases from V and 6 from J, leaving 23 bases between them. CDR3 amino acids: CASSTPSPLVDFEQYV. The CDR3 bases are TGTGCCAGCAGCACCCCTAGCCCCTTGGTGGATTTCGAGCAGTACGTC.

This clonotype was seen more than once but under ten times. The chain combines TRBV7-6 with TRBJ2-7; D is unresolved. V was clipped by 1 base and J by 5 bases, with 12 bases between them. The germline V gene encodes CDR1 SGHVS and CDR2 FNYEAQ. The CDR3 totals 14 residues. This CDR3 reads CASSLGNLRDEQYF. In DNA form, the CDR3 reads TGTGCCAGCAGCTTAGGTAACTTGCGTGACGAGCAGTACTTC. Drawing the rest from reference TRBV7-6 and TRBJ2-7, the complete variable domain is GAGVSQSPRYKVTKRGQDVALRCDPISGHVSLYWYRQALGQGPEFLTYFNYEAQQDKSGLPNDRFSAERPEGSISTLTIQRTEQRDSAMYRCASSLGNLRDEQYFGPGTRLTVT.

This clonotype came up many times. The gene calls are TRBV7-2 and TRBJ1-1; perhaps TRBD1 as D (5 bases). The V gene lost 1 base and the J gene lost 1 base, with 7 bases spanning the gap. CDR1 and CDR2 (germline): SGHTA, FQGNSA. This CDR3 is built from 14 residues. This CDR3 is CASSLGGSNTEAFF. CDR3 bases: TGTGCCAGCAGCTTAGGGGGCTCGAACACTGAAGCTTTCTTT.

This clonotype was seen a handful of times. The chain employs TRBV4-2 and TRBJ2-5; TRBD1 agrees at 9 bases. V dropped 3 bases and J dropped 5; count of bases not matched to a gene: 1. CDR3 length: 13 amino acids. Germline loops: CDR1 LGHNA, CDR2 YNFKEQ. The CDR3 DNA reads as TGTGCCAGCAGCCAGGACAGGGGCGAGACCCAGTACTTC. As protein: CASSQDRGETQYF.

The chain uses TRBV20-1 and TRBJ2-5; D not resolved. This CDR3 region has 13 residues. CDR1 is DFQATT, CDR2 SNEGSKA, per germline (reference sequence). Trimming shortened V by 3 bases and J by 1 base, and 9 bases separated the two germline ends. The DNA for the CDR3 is TGCAGTGCTAGTATCGGAATCCAAGAGACCCAGTACTTC. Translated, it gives CSASIGIQETQYF.